This TCR beta chain was retrieved from a study of T-cell reconstitution after alpha-beta-depleted transplantation in children (dated by TCRdb to the mid-2010s). Background on the whole study: T-cell immune reconstitution after TCRalphabeta/CD19-depleted allogeneic hematopoietic cell transplantation in children was quantitatively tracked in the study by means of TCR repertoire profiling. What the research found in general, with its limitations: In some patients, the high TCRbeta diversity seen at day 60 was put down to recipient T cells and intrathymic progenitors that had survived conditioning. About two months after transplant, the apparently early recovery of alphabetaT-cell counts reportedly depended on just several hundred clones that had expanded rapidly and came from non-depleted graft cells. Over subsequent months, a decline in hyperexpanded clone frequencies was noted, and after one year, T-cell counts and TCRbeta diversity were mostly ascribed to newly produced T cells.

Library method: PCR. Instrument on record: Illumina HiSeq 2500. Molecular barcoding was employed in the preparation of TCR libraries, with unique molecular identifiers being used to normalize TCRbeta repertoire quantification. TCRdb reprocessing: public reads trimmed at Q25 with fastp, clones called with MiXCR, in-frame beta chains kept. Each entry is one CDR3 protein sequence, shown with its most common DNA and genes. The sample table lists about a million distinct CDR3 sequences, about 26% of them with a count of one. The ten top clones hold more than 25% of the sample. The CDR3 holds 16 amino acids from the cysteine to the phenylalanine. Only CDR3 DNA is held: 48 bases, read in frame from base 1. The junction carries 17 bases between V and J, which are trimmed by 2 bases and 5 bases respectively. CDR1 and CDR2 are drawn from the germline V gene: KGHDR, SFDVKD. This sample's treatment or condition label indicates: allogeneic hematopoietic cell transplantation with graft depleted of TCRalphabeta T cells and CD19 B cells. The transplant recipients were children given TCRalphabeta/CD19-depleted allogeneic hematopoietic cell grafts.

This clonotype was detected only a few times. Its antigen is not yet known. It has no much larger one-base neighbor in the sample; base qualities were not kept. The chain couples TRBV24-1 to TRBJ2-5; the D gene could be TRBD1 or TRBD2, each one agreeing over 5 bases. The input for sequencing was PBMCs, mostly from graft donor cells, taken 360 days after TCRalphabeta/CD19-depleted stem cell transplant. The origin of this receptor is a boy under three years old who had a stem cell transplant for SCID, so the T cells may come from the graft donor. The CDR3 region reads CATSDSKGVGGETQYF. The nucleotides read TGTGCCACCAGTGATTCGAAAGGGGTAGGAGGCGAGACCCAGTACTTC.